Detailed here is one T cell receptor (beta chain). The antigen it binds to is not known. No much larger clone is present one base from it, and per-base qualities are unavailable. The immunoSEQ Assay, a bias-controlled multiplex PCR, was used to amplify TCRbeta CDR3 regions from genomic DNA. Per the source publication's procedure: Nucleated cell counts per sample were estimated from amplification of reference gene primers within the assay. Sequence reads were collapsed and filtered to measure the absolute abundance of every unique TCRbeta CDR3 rearrangement. For each sample, productive Simpson clonality was calculated by taking the square root of Simpson's diversity index across productive rearrangements. TCRdb holds this immuneACCESS table with in-frame rearrangements only. Some clones are missing; in checked studies, unresolved V genes explain under half, and the rest has no known cause. D and trimming come from the DNA, and the V and J calls and clone size come from that table. The sample contains 66,000 or so clones, 70% to 90% of them found a single time. The top ten constitute approximately 6.6% of the sample.

Trimming removed 8 bases from V and 10 bases from J, leaving 15 bases between the germline ends. Based on the germline V gene (reference sequence), the CDR1 and CDR2 sequences are DFQATT and SNEGSKA. The CDR3 covers 11 residues, taking in both the cysteine and the phenylalanine. Solely the CDR3 DNA is kept, with 33 bases framed from the first base. Each collaborating institution followed its own protocols to collect whole blood in K2EDTA tubes. For TCRbeta analysis, collaborators shipped samples as frozen whole blood, isolated PBMCs, or DNA extracted from either of those sample types. This entry belongs to a study of blood T cell repertoires in COVID-19 (dated by TCRdb to 2018 to 2020). Background on the whole study: Samples from collaborators originated in the United States, Italy and Spain and spanned both the acute and convalescent phases of COVID-19. The prospective study material was composed of cDNA or gDNA derived from T cells, B-cell-depleted T cells, or PBMCs. Subjects who had been exposed to COVID-19, were actively infected with it, or had recovered from it provided the deeply sampled blood TCRbeta repertoires that made up the dataset. A freely available public database, intended as a resource for researchers studying the immune response to SARS-CoV-2, is where the repertoires were released. The samples were drawn from the first 160 participants of the ongoing ImmuneRACE study and from roughly 1,300 subjects provided by 6 global collaborators. Nearly every sample came with metadata listing a de-identified subject ID, COVID-19 status, age in years and sex. Where available, HLA class I and class II types were taken from metadata supplied by the sample provider and were not determined by assay-based typing.

Results the study describes overall, beyond this receptor: How much clinical and demographic metadata was included differed by source and by participant, and the metadata was provided uncurated.

This clonotype was obtained from a man aged 45-60 years with active COVID-19. The chain joins TRBV20-1 to TRBJ2-1, with the D segment identity uncertain. The sequencing input was peripheral blood. The DNA reads as follows: TGCAGTATACCGGTGGCGGCCGAGCAGTTCTTC. Its translation reads: CSIPVAAEQFF.